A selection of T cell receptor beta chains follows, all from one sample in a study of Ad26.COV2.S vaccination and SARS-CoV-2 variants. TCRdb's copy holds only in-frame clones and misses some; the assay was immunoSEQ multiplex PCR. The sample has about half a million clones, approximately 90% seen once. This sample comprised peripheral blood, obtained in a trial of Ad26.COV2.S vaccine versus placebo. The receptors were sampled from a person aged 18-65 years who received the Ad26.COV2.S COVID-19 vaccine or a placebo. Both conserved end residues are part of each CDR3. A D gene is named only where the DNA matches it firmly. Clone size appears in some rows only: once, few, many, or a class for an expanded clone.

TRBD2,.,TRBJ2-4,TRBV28,TGTGCCAGCACTGGCGGGGGGATAGCGGGAGGACCCCACCACTTC,CASTGGGIAGGPHHF
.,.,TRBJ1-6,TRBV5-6,TGTGCCAGCAGCTTTAGTAATGCCGGGGGGTCACCCCTCCACTTT,CASSFSNAGGSPLHF
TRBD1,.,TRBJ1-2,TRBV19,TGTGCCAGTAGTACAGGACAGGGTGATGGCTACACCTTC,CASSTGQGDGYTF
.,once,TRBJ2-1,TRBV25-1,TGTGCCAGCAGGTTAGGGACCTCTCACAATGAGCAGTTCTTC,CASRLGTSHNEQFF
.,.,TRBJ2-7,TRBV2,TGTGCCAGCAGTGAGATTTACGAGCAGTACTTC,CASSEIYEQYF
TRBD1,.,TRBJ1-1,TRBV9,TGTGCCAGCAGCGCGGGACAGCTCAACACTGAAGCTTTCTTT,CASSAGQLNTEAFF
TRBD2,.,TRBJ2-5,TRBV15,TGTGCCACCAGCAGAGCCGGCGGGAGCCGGGAGACCCAGTACTTC,CATSRAGGSRETQYF
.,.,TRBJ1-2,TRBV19,TGTGCCAGTAGTATCTTCGTTGGGGTCAGCTATGGCTACACCTTC,CASSIFVGVSYGYTF
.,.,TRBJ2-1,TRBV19,TGTGCCACCAGGGACGGCCTAATTGATGAGCAGTTCTTC,CATRDGLIDEQFF
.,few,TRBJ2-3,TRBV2,TGTGCCACTAGAAGGGACGGTACCACAGATACGCAGTATTTT,CATRRDGTTDTQYF
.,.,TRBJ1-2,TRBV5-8,TGTGCCAGCAGCTTGCTCAGGGTTCCTTATGGCTACACCTTC,CASSLLRVPYGYTF
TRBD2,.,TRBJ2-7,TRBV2,TGTGCCAGCAGTGAATTAACTAGCGGGGTTTCCTACGAGCAGTACTTC,CASSELTSGVSYEQYF
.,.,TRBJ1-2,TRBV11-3,TGTGCCAGCAGCTTAGATGGACTTTGGCCCACCTTC,CASSLDGLWPTF
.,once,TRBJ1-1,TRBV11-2,TGTGCCAGCAGCCACCGAAGTGCAGGGACGAACACTGAAGCTTTCTTT,CASSHRSAGTNTEAFF
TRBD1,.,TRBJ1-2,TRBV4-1,TGCGCCAGCAGCCAAGGACAGGGCTATGGCTACACCTTC,CASSQGQGYGYTF
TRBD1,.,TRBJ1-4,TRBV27,TGTGCCAGCAGCCGACAGGGTGTAAATGAAAAACTGTTTTTT,CASSRQGVNEKLFF
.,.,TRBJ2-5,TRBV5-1,TGCGCCAGCAGCCCACGTATAACCGGGGGACAAGAGACCCAGTACTTC,CASSPRITGGQETQYF
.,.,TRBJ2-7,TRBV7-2,TGTGCCAGCAGCTTAACCCCGGGCCAGTACGAGCAGTACTTC,CASSLTPGQYEQYF
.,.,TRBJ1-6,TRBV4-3,TGCGCCAGCAGCCAAGATCCCTATAATTCACCCCTCCACTTT,CASSQDPYNSPLHF
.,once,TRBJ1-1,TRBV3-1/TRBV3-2,TGTGCCAGCACATACACGTGGGGCCCGAACACTGAAGCTTTCTTT,CASTYTWGPNTEAFF